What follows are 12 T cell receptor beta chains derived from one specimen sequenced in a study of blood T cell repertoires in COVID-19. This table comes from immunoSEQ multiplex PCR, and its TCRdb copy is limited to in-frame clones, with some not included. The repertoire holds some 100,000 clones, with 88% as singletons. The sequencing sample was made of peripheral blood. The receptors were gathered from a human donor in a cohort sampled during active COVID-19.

This CDR3 is CASSFDDRGGRDYYGYTF. The CDR3 DNA is TGTGCCAGCAGCTTTGATGACAGGGGAGGGCGGGATTACTATGGCTACACCTTC. The chain has TRBV5-5 and TRBJ1-2; 8 bases agree with TRBD1. The CDR3 has 18 amino acids. V was pared by 2 bases and J by 3 bases, with 15 bases of the junction left unmatched. Looked up from germline, CDR1 is SGHKS and CDR2 is YYEKEE (reference sequence).

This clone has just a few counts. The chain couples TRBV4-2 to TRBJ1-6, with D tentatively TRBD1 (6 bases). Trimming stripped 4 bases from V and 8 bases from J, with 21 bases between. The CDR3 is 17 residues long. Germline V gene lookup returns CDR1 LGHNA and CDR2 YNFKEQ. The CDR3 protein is CASSRRSGGWVDSPLHF. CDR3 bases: TGTGCCAGCAGCCGCCGATCTGGGGGCTGGGTGGATTCACCCCTCCACTTT.

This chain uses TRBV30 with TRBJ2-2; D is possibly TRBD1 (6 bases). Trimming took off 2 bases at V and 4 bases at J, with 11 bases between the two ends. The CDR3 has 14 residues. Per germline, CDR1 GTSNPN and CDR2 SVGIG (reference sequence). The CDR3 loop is CAWSLQGSTGELFF. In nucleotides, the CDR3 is TGTGCCTGGAGTCTCCAGGGGTCCACCGGGGAGCTGTTTTTT.

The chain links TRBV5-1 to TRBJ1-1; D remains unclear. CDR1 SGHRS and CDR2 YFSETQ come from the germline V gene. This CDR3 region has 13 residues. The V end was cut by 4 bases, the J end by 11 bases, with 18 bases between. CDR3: CASSPIERFGAFF. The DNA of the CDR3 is TGCGCCAGCAGCCCTATTGAGAGGTTTGGGGCTTTCTTT.

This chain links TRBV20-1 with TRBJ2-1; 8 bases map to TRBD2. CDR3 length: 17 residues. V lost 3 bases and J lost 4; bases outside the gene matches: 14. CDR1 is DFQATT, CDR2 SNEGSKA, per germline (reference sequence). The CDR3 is CSASGTLLADLYNEQFF. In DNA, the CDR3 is TGCAGTGCTAGTGGGACCCTACTAGCGGACCTTTACAATGAGCAGTTCTTC.

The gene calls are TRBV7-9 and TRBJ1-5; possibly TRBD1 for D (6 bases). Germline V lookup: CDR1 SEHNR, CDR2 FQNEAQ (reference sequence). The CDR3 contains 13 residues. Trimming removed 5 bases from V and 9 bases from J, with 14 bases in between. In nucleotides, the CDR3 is TGTGCCAGCAGCGGGACAAGCCTATCGCCCCAGCATTTT. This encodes CASSGTSLSPQHF.

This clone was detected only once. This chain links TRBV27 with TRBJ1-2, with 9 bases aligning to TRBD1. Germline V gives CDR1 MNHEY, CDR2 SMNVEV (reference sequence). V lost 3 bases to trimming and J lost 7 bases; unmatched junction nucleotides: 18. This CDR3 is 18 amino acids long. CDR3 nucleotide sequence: TGTGCCAGCAGTTTGAATTCGGGACAGGGCCTTATTGCGGGTGGCTACACCTTC. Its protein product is CASSLNSGQGLIAGGYTF.

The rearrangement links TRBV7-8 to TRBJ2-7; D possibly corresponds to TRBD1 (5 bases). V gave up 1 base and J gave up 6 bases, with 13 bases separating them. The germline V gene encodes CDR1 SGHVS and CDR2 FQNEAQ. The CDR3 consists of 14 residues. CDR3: CASSLGTGRAEQYF. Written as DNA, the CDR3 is TGTGCCAGCAGCTTAGGTACAGGTAGGGCCGAGCAGTACTTC.

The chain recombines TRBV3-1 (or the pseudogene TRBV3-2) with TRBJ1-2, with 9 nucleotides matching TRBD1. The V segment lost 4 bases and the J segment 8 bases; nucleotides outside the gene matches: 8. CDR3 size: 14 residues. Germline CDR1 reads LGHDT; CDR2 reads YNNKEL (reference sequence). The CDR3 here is CASSPDRGARGYTF. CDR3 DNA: TGTGCCAGCAGCCCGGACAGGGGAGCTAGGGGCTACACCTTC.

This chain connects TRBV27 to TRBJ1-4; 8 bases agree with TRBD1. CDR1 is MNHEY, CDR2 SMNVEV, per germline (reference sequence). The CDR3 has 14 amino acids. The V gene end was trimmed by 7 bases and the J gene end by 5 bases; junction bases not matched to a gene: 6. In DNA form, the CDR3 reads TGTGCCAGCACCAGGACAGGGCAAAATGAAAAACTGTTTTTT. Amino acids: CASTRTGQNEKLFF.

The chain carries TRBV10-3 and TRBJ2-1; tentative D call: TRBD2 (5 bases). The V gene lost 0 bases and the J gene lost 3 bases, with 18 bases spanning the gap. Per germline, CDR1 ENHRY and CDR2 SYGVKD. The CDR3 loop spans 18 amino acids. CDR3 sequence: CAISESGLAGYSYNEQFF. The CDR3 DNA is TGTGCCATCAGTGAGTCTGGGCTAGCCGGATATAGCTACAATGAGCAGTTCTTC.

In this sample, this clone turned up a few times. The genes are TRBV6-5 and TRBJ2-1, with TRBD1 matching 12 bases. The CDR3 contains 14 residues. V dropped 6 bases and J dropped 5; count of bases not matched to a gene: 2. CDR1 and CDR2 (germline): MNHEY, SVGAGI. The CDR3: CASSWDRGHNEQFF. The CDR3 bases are TGTGCCAGCAGCTGGGACAGGGGGCACAATGAGCAGTTCTTC.